This T cell receptor (beta chain) originates from a study of TIL therapy for anti-PD-1-resistant metastatic lung cancer. Across the study: Half of patients were current or former smokers.

Documented time point: pre-treatment sample, taken before nivolumab and TIL therapy. The immunoSEQ assay was v3. TCRdb's table, derived via immunoSEQ multiplex PCR, lists solely in-frame clones and lacks some. The profile shows some 18,000 clones, approximately 83% of them singletons. The CDR3 has 15 residues. Germline assignment: CDR1 SGHRS and CDR2 YFSETQ. V lost 0 bases to trimming and J lost 1 base, with 7 bases between them. This receptor was identified in a person aged 25-85 years with non-small cell lung cancer. The chain couples TRBV5-1 to TRBJ2-2; a weak D match, TRBD1 (6 bases). This specimen was blood, taken at baseline. Here the CDR3 reads CASSLDRVNTGELFF. CDR3 sequence (DNA): TGCGCCAGCAGCTTGGACAGGGTGAACACCGGGGAGCTGTTTTTT.